This entry is about one T cell receptor beta chain. This sample was taken from a study of blood T cell repertoires in COVID-19. Study-wide background: COVID-19 samples from acute and convalescent phases originated in the United States, Italy and Spain. T cells, B-cell-depleted T cells, or PBMCs supplied cDNA or gDNA.

The data were produced by immunoSEQ multiplex PCR, yet TCRdb's version contains in-frame clones alone and is incomplete. Of tens of thousands of clones detected, just under 90% appear once; the ten largest clones hold less than 1.5%. The V end lost 7 bases, the J end lost 3 bases, and 18 bases lay between the germline ends. Germline V gives CDR1 LNHDA, CDR2 SQIVND (reference sequence). CDR3 size: 15 residues. The receptor comes from a man aged 55 to 69 with acute or convalescent COVID-19. Material: peripheral blood. This chain links TRBV19 with TRBJ1-1; tentatively, D is TRBD1 (5 bases). CDR3 in amino acids: CASISRRGVHTEAFF. CDR3 nucleotides: TGTGCCAGTATCAGCCGGAGGGGAGTGCACACTGAAGCTTTCTTT.